The rows below give T cell receptor beta chains drawn from one sample of a study of blood T cell repertoires in COVID-19. TCRdb's copy holds only in-frame clones and misses some; the assay was immunoSEQ multiplex PCR. This table holds 180,000 or so clones, over 75% found once. What was sequenced was PBMCs or T cells enriched from blood (not recorded which). The receptors stem from a man in his fifties or sixties who had recovered from COVID-19. Each CDR3 is given with its conserved first and last residue.

CDR3	V	J
CASSLISYTGELFF	TRBV7-9	TRBJ2-2
CASSSTLGTASLGSYEQYF	TRBV5-4	TRBJ2-7
CATSDLKGTRIIGELFF	TRBV24-1	TRBJ2-2
CATSRPGTRNNEQFF	TRBV15	TRBJ2-1
CASSFREASGPYEQYF	TRBV5-1	TRBJ2-7
CSASQWARGYKNEQFF	TRBV20-1	TRBJ2-1
CATSSRGPWTYEQYF	TRBV5-4	TRBJ2-7
CASSDDRANYGYTF	TRBV9	TRBJ1-2
CASSYDTLSSYNEQFF	TRBV6-5	TRBJ2-1
CASSDGDRENSPLHF	TRBV6-1	TRBJ1-6
CASSKAIGLAPLSGANVLTF	TRBV21-1	TRBJ2-6
CASSLASYGAEARDDTQYF	TRBV5-1	TRBJ2-3
CASSRDSFSYEQYF	TRBV5-5	TRBJ2-7
CASRPLAGGSDTQYF	TRBV27	TRBJ2-3
CATSTAGTGNQPQHF	TRBV15	TRBJ1-5
CASSFGQAYEQYF	TRBV14	TRBJ2-7
CASSSPSAGAPTDTQYF	TRBV7-3	TRBJ2-3
CASSEYSGGNGYTF	TRBV2	TRBJ1-2
CASSEGDGAYNEQFF	TRBV10-1	TRBJ2-1
CASSVGPDTNYGYTF	TRBV9	TRBJ1-2
CASSLGGTGTDTQYF	TRBV5-1	TRBJ2-3
CAVHRQGIAYEQYF	TRBV5-4	TRBJ2-7
CASKHTGRPEAFF	TRBV28	TRBJ1-1
CASSEVGQGASEQFF	TRBV6-1	TRBJ2-1
CASSQLNRAQETQYF	TRBV14	TRBJ2-5
CASSPRDRGTDTQYF	TRBV10-1	TRBJ2-3
CASSLASTGSETQYF	TRBV7-3	TRBJ2-5
CASSPVVGYGYTF	TRBV6-6	TRBJ1-2
CASSLVRQRNEQFF	TRBV7-2	TRBJ2-1